A single sample gave rise to the 20 T cell receptor beta chains below, sequenced in a study of immune cell composition in non-small cell lung cancer. The repertoire was sequenced with immunoSEQ multiplex PCR; TCRdb's copy has only in-frame clones and lacks some. The repertoire has some 16,000 clones, 77% of them found once; the top ten carry approximately 9.8%. Normal lung sampling was at least 3 cm from the tumour, as distant as possible. The sample was also reused in another study, on CD4 T cells in lung cancer.

Material for sequencing was non-adjacent lung tissue. The receptors were gathered from a human donor with non-small cell lung cancer.

The chain combines TRBV18 with TRBJ2-7; 7 bases agree with TRBD2. Germline CDR1 reads KGHSH; CDR2 reads LQKENI. V lost 3 bases, J lost 4 bases, and 15 bases stayed unmatched. The CDR3 length is 17 residues. CDR3 nucleotide sequence: TGTGCCAGCTCACCGCTAGCGGCCACCAGAGTTGGATACGAGCAGTACTTC. Translating gives CASSPLAATRVGYEQYF.

J is TRBJ1-5 and V is TRBV21-1. TRBV21-1 is a pseudogene locus. The CDR3 extends over 14 amino acids. The CDR3 here is CASSIGGGNQPQHF. CDR3 DNA sequence: TGTGCCAGCAGCATCGGAGGGGGAAATCAGCCCCAGCATTTT.

The V and J genes are TRBV5-1 and TRBJ2-3; no clear D. Germline CDR1 and CDR2: SGHRS and YFSETQ. Deletions cut 4 bases from V and 0 bases from J, with 9 bases between. CDR3 length: 14 amino acids. The CDR3 DNA is TGCGCCAGCAGCGTGTACACGAGCACAGATACGCAGTATTTT. Amino acids: CASSVYTSTDTQYF.

V usage is TRBV5-1 and J usage is TRBJ2-7, with TRBD2 identical over 12 bases. The CDR3 runs 16 residues. The V gene end was trimmed by 4 bases and the J gene end by 1 base; junction bases not matched to a gene: 6. Looked up from germline, CDR1 is SGHRS and CDR2 is YFSETQ. The CDR3 sequence is CASSASLAGGSYEQYF. CDR3 DNA sequence: TGCGCCAGCAGCGCATCTCTAGCGGGGGGGTCCTACGAGCAGTACTTC.

The V gene is TRBV7-3, the J gene TRBJ1-1; D call uncertain. CDR3 size: 15 residues. Germline V CDR1 and CDR2: SGHTA, FQGTGA. V dropped 1 base and J dropped 5 bases, with 14 bases sitting between them. The CDR3 bases are TGTGCCAGCAGCTTAAGCCGGGCCGCGGGGACTGAAGCTTTCTTT. Its translation: CASSLSRAAGTEAFF.

For the CDR3, the DNA is TGTGCCAGCAGTGAGCAGGGGCCGGGAATCACTGAAGCTTTCTTT. It specifies CASSEQGPGITEAFF. V gene TRBV25-1 combines with J gene TRBJ1-1, with a tentative D call TRBD1 (6 bases). The CDR3 is made up of 15 amino acids. The V end was cut by 3 bases, the J end by 4 bases, with 15 bases between. Germline CDR1 is MGHDK and CDR2 is SYGVNS.

Relative to its sample, this clone is medium-sized. The chain has TRBV27 and TRBJ1-2; D perhaps matches TRBD1 (6 bases). Germline V gives CDR1 MNHEY, CDR2 SMNVEV (reference sequence). Trimming shortened V by 7 bases and J by 5 bases, and 11 bases separated the two germline ends. The CDR3 consists of 12 residues. CDR3 protein: CASKGEKYGYTF. DNA for the CDR3: TGTGCCAGCAAGGGGGAGAAGTATGGCTACACCTTC.

This chain uses TRBV5-1 with TRBJ1-3; TRBD1 matches 9 bases. This CDR3 region has 14 residues. The germline V gene encodes CDR1 SGHRS and CDR2 YFSETQ. V was clipped by 2 bases and J by 9 bases; unmatched bases: 6. DNA for the CDR3: TGCGCCAGCAGCTTCGGACAGGGGAGCGGCACCATATATTTT. Encoded protein: CASSFGQGSGTIYF.

V and J are TRBV7-9 and TRBJ1-4; no clear D gene. Germline loops: CDR1 SEHNR, CDR2 FQNEAQ (reference sequence). This CDR3 has 11 residues. V was cut by 5 bases and J by 5 bases, with 3 bases left in between. As DNA, the CDR3 is TGTGCCAGCAGCGCCAATGAAAAACTGTTTTTT. It specifies CASSANEKLFF. Full variable domain (missing parts from reference TRBV7-9 and TRBJ1-4): DTGVSQNPRHKITKRGQNVTFRCDPISEHNRLYWYRQTLGQGPEFLTYFQNEAQLEKSRLLSDRFSAERPKGSFSTLEIQRTEQGDSAMYLCASSANEKLFFGSGTQLSVL.

The chain carries TRBV5-5 and TRBJ1-5, with D possibly matching TRBD1 (6 bases). Germline V gene lookup returns CDR1 SGHKS and CDR2 YYEKEE (reference sequence). This CDR3 region has 17 residues. Trimming stripped 3 bases from V and 6 bases from J, with 22 bases between. DNA for the CDR3: TGTGCCAGCAGCTCTGGCGGAGGTTCAGGGGAAGGTCAGCCCCAGCATTTT. Protein product: CASSSGGGSGEGQPQHF.

The chain employs TRBV29-1 and TRBJ2-7; possible D gene TRBD1, 6 bases. Deletions cut 6 bases from V and 2 bases from J, with 17 bases between. This CDR3 contains 14 residues. Germline V gene data show CDR1 as SQVTM and CDR2 as ANQGSEA. The CDR3 DNA sequence: TGCAGCGTGCGGATGGGGGCCCGACCCTACGAGCAGTACTTC. As protein: CSVRMGARPYEQYF.

The V gene is TRBV5-1, the J gene TRBJ2-3; 9 bases align to TRBD2. CDR1 is SGHRS and CDR2 is YFSETQ in the germline V gene. V lost 0 bases, J lost 5 bases, and 4 bases stayed unmatched. This CDR3 is 15 amino acids long. CDR3 nucleotides: TGCGCCAGCAGCTTGGTTGCGGGAGGGGTAGATACGCAGTATTTT. As protein: CASSLVAGGVDTQYF.

V is TRBV5-1 and J is TRBJ1-3, with unresolved D. Germline V gives CDR1 SGHRS, CDR2 YFSETQ. V lost 1 base and J lost 4, with 15 bases in between. This CDR3 contains 16 residues. CDR3 sequence reads: CASSLTASSGGNTIYF. The CDR3 DNA is TGCGCCAGCAGCTTGACAGCATCCTCGGGGGGAAACACCATATATTTT. Full variable domain (rest looked up from reference TRBV5-1 and TRBJ1-3): KAGVTQTPRYLIKTRGQQVTLSCSPISGHRSVSWYQQTPGQGLQFLFEYFSETQRNKGNFPGRFSGRQFSNSRSEMNVSTLELGDSALYLCASSLTASSGGNTIYFGEGSWLTVV.

V is TRBV7-2 and J is TRBJ2-7; 9 nucleotides line up with TRBD1. Germline V gene data show CDR1 as SGHTA and CDR2 as FQGNSA. Unmatched junction bases numbered 7, after V lost 3 bases and J lost 4 bases. The CDR3 length is 15 residues. The CDR3 region is CASSFTGTGYYEQYF. Written as DNA, the CDR3 is TGTGCCAGCAGCTTCACCGGGACAGGGTATTACGAGCAGTACTTC.

The chain carries TRBV28 and TRBJ2-7; 7 nucleotides agree with TRBD2. V trimming: 6 bases; J trimming: 5 bases; junction bases outside the gene matches: 4. Germline V gives CDR1 MDHEN, CDR2 SYDVKM. The CDR3 runs to 12 residues. Here the CDR3 reads CASSLRGNEQYF. CDR3 sequence (DNA): TGTGCCAGCAGCTTGCGGGGGAACGAGCAGTACTTC.

V gene TRBV2 combines with J gene TRBJ2-7, with 7 positions matching TRBD1. Germline trimming cut 7 bases from V and 7 bases from J; bases unmatched to any gene: 13. The CDR3 extends over 14 amino acids. Germline CDR1 and CDR2: SNHLY and FYNNEI. The CDR3 DNA sequence: TGTGCCAGCAATACAGGGGCCGGCCAACGGGAGCAGTACTTC. Residues: CASNTGAGQREQYF.

The chain is built from TRBV2 and TRBJ2-7; no firm D call. CDR1 is SNHLY and CDR2 is FYNNEI in the germline V gene. Trimming stripped 1 base from V and 4 bases from J, with 14 bases between. The CDR3 runs to 15 residues. The CDR3 loop reads CASSEGPGSGYEQYF. Written as DNA, the CDR3 is TGTGCCAGCAGTGAAGGGCCCGGCTCTGGGTACGAGCAGTACTTC.

This clone was seen more than once but under ten times. The J gene is TRBJ1-2, the V gene TRBV28; 8 nucleotides align to TRBD1. Unmatched junction bases numbered 9, after V lost 6 bases and J lost 3 bases. CDR1 MDHEN and CDR2 SYDVKM come from the germline V gene. The CDR3 totals 15 residues. The CDR3 bases are TGTGCCAGCAGCCAAGGACAGGGACGGCACTATGGCTACACCTTC. Its protein is CASSQGQGRHYGYTF.

The chain combines TRBV30 with TRBJ1-6, with 7 bases that match TRBD1. The CDR3 runs 13 residues. Per the germline V gene, CDR1 is GTSNPN and CDR2 is SVGIG (reference sequence). With 6 bases clipped from V and 8 bases from J, the junction kept 7 bases outside the gene matches. The CDR3 region has the DNA TGTGCCTGCCAGGGGGTGGGGGATTCACCCCTCCACTTT. This encodes CACQGVGDSPLHF.

By share, this clone ranks as medium-sized (0.01 to 0.1%). The chain links TRBV4-1 to TRBJ2-1; D ambiguous. The CDR3 runs 12 residues. CDR1 MGHRA and CDR2 YSYEKL come from the germline V gene. V was shortened by 3 bases and J by 13 bases, with 13 bases between the two germline ends. CDR3 in amino acids: CASSHKSTDQFF. The CDR3 DNA is TGCGCCAGCAGCCATAAATCTACCGACCAGTTCTTC.